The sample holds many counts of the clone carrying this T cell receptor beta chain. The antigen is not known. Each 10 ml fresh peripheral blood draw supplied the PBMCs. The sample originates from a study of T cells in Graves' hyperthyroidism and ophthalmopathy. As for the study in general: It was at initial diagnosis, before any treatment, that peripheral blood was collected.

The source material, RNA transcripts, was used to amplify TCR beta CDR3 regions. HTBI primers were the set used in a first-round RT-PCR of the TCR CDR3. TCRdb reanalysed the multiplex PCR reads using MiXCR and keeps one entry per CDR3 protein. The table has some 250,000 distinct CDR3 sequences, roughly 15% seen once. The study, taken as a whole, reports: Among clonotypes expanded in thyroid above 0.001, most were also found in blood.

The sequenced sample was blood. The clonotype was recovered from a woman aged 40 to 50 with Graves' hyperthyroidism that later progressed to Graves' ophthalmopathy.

The CDR3 loop reads CSAVGISTDTQYF. DNA of the CDR3: TGCAGTGCTGTGGGGATTAGCACAGATACGCAGTATTTT. The V and J genes are TRBV20-1 and TRBJ2-3, with D uncertain. The CDR3 is made up of 13 amino acids. V dropped 5 bases and J dropped 0 bases, with 9 bases sitting between them. CDR1 and CDR2 from the germline V gene are DFQATT and SNEGSKA (reference sequence).